The clone carrying this TCR delta chain was seen more than once but under ten times. The antigen remains undetermined. TCRdb records a much larger clone's protein for this DNA, with a difference at residues 8 and 12 that likely arises from a read error; the protein given is the translation of the DNA. This specimen comes from a study of γδ T cells in repeated Plasmodium falciparum infection. The wider study: Donors had four controlled P. falciparum NF54 infections over roughly 590 days. Study-wide points: Compared with Australian children, Malian Vdelta2-negative repertoires seemed more clonal, less diverse, less shared. Vgamma9/Vdelta2+ repertoires stayed stably polyclonal over time and infection. Malian donors came from one small rural village, predominantly one ethnic group.

Per the germline V gene, CDR1 is GEAIGNYY and CDR2 is EKD. With 0 bases removed from V and 4 bases from J, the gap between germline ends came to 32 bases. The CDR3 runs 21 residues. TCRdb reanalysed the multiplex PCR reads with CATT. The table includes roughly 90,000 delta-chain clones, about 1.5% detected once. Bulk repertoires came from Vgamma9/Vdelta2+ or Vdelta2-negative gammadelta T cells flow-sorted from PBMC. The sequenced sample consisted of gamma-delta T cells from blood. This clonotype was obtained from a pool of human donors (malaria-infected and uninfected, not separated). V usage is TRDV2 and J usage is TRDJ1; D uncertain. The CDR3, as DNA: TGTGCCTGTGACACCGTTCAAGAGGCTAAAAATTGCCAGGGCGAGGGCGATAAACTCATCTTT. This encodes CACDTVQEAKNCQGEGDKLIF.